These T cell receptor beta chains were read from a single sample in a study of PD-1 blockade in classical Hodgkin lymphoma. The method was immunoSEQ multiplex PCR; TCRdb's version includes in-frame clones alone and lacks a portion of them. The table includes 15,000 to 20,000 clones, approximately 68% detected once. Sequencing used peripheral blood mononuclear cells (PBMCs), obtained before the fourth cycle of nivolumab. These receptors were obtained from a human donor with classical Hodgkin lymphoma. Each CDR3 is given with its conserved first and last residue. A D gene is named only where the DNA matches it firmly. Clone size, where shown, is once, few, many, or a class for clones that have expanded.

V: TRBV15; J: TRBJ1-1; D: NA; size: NA; CDR3: CATSRDRMNTEAFF; DNA: TGCGCCACCAGCAGAGACAGGATGAACACTGAAGCTTTCTTT
V: TRBV15; J: TRBJ2-3; D: TRBD2; size: NA; CDR3: CATSRGLGETDTQYF; DNA: TGTGCCACCAGCAGGGGACTAGGTGAGACAGATACGCAGTATTTT
V: TRBV5-6; J: TRBJ1-2; D: NA; size: NA; CDR3: CASSGVGAGYGYTF; DNA: TGTGCCAGCAGTGGGGTTGGGGCAGGCTATGGCTACACCTTC
V: TRBV13; J: TRBJ1-2; D: TRBD1; size: NA; CDR3: CASRRGTGPYRGYTF; DNA: TGTGCCAGCAGGCGTGGGACAGGGCCCTATCGGGGCTACACCTTC
V: TRBV5-5; J: TRBJ2-5; D: TRBD1; size: once; CDR3: CASSFQTGAGETQYF; DNA: TGTGCCAGCAGCTTCCAAACAGGGGCTGGAGAGACCCAGTACTTC
V: TRBV28; J: TRBJ1-3; D: NA; size: once; CDR3: CATWGMAGNTIYF; DNA: TGTGCCACCTGGGGAATGGCTGGAAACACCATATATTTT
V: TRBV7-9; J: TRBJ2-7; D: NA; size: NA; CDR3: CASSLTNYEQYF; DNA: TGTGCCAGCAGCTTAACTAACTACGAGCAGTACTTC
V: TRBV28; J: TRBJ1-5; D: NA; size: NA; CDR3: CASSLRFGKKSNQPQHF; DNA: TGTGCCAGCAGTTTGAGGTTCGGCAAAAAAAGCAATCAGCCCCAGCATTTT
V: TRBV13; J: TRBJ2-3; D: NA; size: few; CDR3: CASSLRSSTDTQYF; DNA: TGTGCCAGCAGCCTCAGGAGTAGCACAGATACGCAGTATTTT
V: TRBV5-1; J: TRBJ2-7; D: TRBD2; size: NA; CDR3: CASSPSGTSSEQYF; DNA: TGCGCCAGCAGCCCATCCGGGACTAGCTCCGAGCAGTACTTC
V: TRBV27; J: TRBJ1-1; D: NA; size: NA; CDR3: CASSSGVPTAEAFF; DNA: TGTGCCAGCAGTTCCGGAGTTCCCACGGCCGAAGCTTTCTTT
V: TRBV28; J: TRBJ2-3; D: TRBD2; size: few; CDR3: CASSFGLAGDYF; DNA: TGTGCCAGCAGCTTCGGACTAGCGGGAGATTATTTT
V: TRBV7-7; J: TRBJ2-3; D: NA; size: medium-sized; CDR3: CASSPEVGRTDTQYF; DNA: TGTGCTAGCAGCCCAGAAGTGGGGCGCACAGATACGCAGTATTTT
V: TRBV5-5; J: TRBJ2-1; D: TRBD1; size: NA; CDR3: CASSLWDRADNEQFF; DNA: TGTGCCAGCAGCTTGTGGGACAGGGCTGACAATGAGCAGTTCTTC
V: TRBV28; J: TRBJ2-7; D: NA; size: few; CDR3: CASRLSQGGYEQYF; DNA: TGTGCCAGCAGGCTATCACAAGGGGGCTACGAGCAGTACTTC
V: TRBV27; J: TRBJ2-6; D: NA; size: NA; CDR3: CASSPPTSGANVLTF; DNA: TGTGCCAGCAGTCCCCCAACCTCTGGGGCCAACGTCCTGACTTTC
V: TRBV11-1; J: TRBJ2-7; D: TRBD2; size: few; CDR3: CASSTPGLANEQYF; DNA: TGTGCCAGCAGCACACCGGGACTAGCGAACGAGCAGTACTTC
V: TRBV28; J: TRBJ2-2; D: NA; size: once; CDR3: CASKGAWGTGELFF; DNA: TGTGCCAGCAAGGGCGCCTGGGGGACCGGGGAGCTGTTTTTT
V: TRBV13; J: TRBJ2-7; D: NA; size: few; CDR3: CASSLMAHEQYF; DNA: TGTGCCAGCAGCTTAATGGCCCACGAGCAGTACTTC
V: TRBV21-1; J: TRBJ2-7; D: NA; size: NA; CDR3: CASSKDPGLAWRGEQYF; DNA: TGTGCCAGCAGCAAAGATCCGGGACTAGCGTGGCGGGGCGAGCAGTACTTC
V: TRBV28; J: TRBJ1-1; D: NA; size: NA; CDR3: CALRRDAYTEAFF; DNA: TGTGCCTTGAGACGGGACGCTTACACTGAAGCTTTCTTT
V: TRBV5-1; J: TRBJ1-1; D: NA; size: NA; CDR3: CASSLRPGETEAFF; DNA: TGCGCCAGCAGCCTCCGACCCGGGGAAACTGAAGCTTTCTTT
V: TRBV18; J: TRBJ2-7; D: NA; size: NA; CDR3: CASSPTKAEGEQYF; DNA: TGTGCCAGCTCACCAACCAAGGCAGAAGGTGAGCAGTACTTC
V: TRBV27; J: TRBJ2-2; D: TRBD2; size: NA; CDR3: CASRRSGLAGGNTGELFF; DNA: TGTGCCAGCAGGAGGTCCGGACTAGCGGGAGGCAACACCGGGGAGCTGTTTTTT
V: TRBV7-2; J: TRBJ2-1; D: TRBD2; size: NA; CDR3: CASSLYPPRTSGSYNEQFF; DNA: TGTGCCAGCAGCTTATACCCTCCTCGGACTAGCGGGAGTTACAATGAGCAGTTCTTC
V: TRBV10-1; J: TRBJ2-1; D: NA; size: few; CDR3: CASSDRGAHNEQFF; DNA: TGCGCCAGCAGTGATAGAGGGGCGCATAATGAGCAGTTCTTC
V: TRBV5-1; J: TRBJ2-3; D: NA; size: NA; CDR3: CASSLAAGADTQYF; DNA: TGCGCCAGCAGCTTAGCGGCCGGGGCAGATACGCAGTATTTT
V: TRBV18; J: TRBJ1-5; D: NA; size: few; CDR3: CASSPQHSDGSNQPQHF; DNA: TGTGCCAGCTCACCCCAACACTCGGACGGAAGCAATCAGCCCCAGCATTTT
V: TRBV12-5; J: TRBJ1-1; D: NA; size: few; CDR3: CASGEQGSEAFF; DNA: TGTGCTAGTGGTGAACAGGGTTCTGAAGCTTTCTTT
V: TRBV14; J: TRBJ1-2; D: TRBD1; size: once; CDR3: CASSRGRGTGSGYTF; DNA: TGTGCCAGCAGCCGAGGGAGAGGGACAGGGTCTGGCTACACCTTC
V: TRBV5-1; J: TRBJ1-2; D: NA; size: NA; CDR3: CASSSAARDYGYTF; DNA: TGCGCCAGCAGCTCCGCGGCACGAGACTATGGCTACACCTTC
V: TRBV5-4; J: TRBJ2-1; D: TRBD2; size: NA; CDR3: CASSSLTSGAYNEQFF; DNA: TGTGCCAGCAGCTCCTTAACTAGCGGGGCTTACAATGAGCAGTTCTTC
V: TRBV5-5; J: TRBJ2-3; D: TRBD1; size: few; CDR3: CASSLGQGGTDTQYF; DNA: TGTGCCAGCAGCTTGGGACAGGGGGGAACAGATACGCAGTATTTT